The entry that follows covers one TCR beta chain sequence. The antigen remains unidentified. This sample is part of a study of monozygotic twins with inflammatory bowel disease. Study-level points and caveats: Especially where disease activity was present, IBD patients had fewer clonotypes in common with others than healthy twins did. The data did not back a single strong IBD-associated clonotype or signal.

TCRdb reprocessed the 5' RACE reads and reports one entry per CDR3 protein, with no DNA. The sample has about 150,000 distinct CDR3 sequences. CDR1 is SGHNT, CDR2 YENEEA, per germline. This CDR3 contains 16 residues. This TCR came from a human donor with ulcerative colitis or Crohn's disease, or a healthy co-twin of an affected twin (not recorded which). The sequenced sample was blood. This rearrangement joins TRBV11-3 to TRBJ2-5; the TCRdb D gene call, TRBD1, has no DNA to confirm it. CDR3 in amino acids: CASSSGTGGAGETQYF.